A single TCR beta chain is shown here with its context. This clone was counted between two and nine times. Its antigen remains undetermined. The input lacks base qualities; no much larger clone sits a single base away. This specimen belongs to a study of OX40 agonist ivuxolimab in advanced cancers. Study-wide context: Ivuxolimab, which targeted the costimulatory receptor OX40 (CD134), was an agonistic, fully human IgG2 monoclonal antibody. Intravenous ivuxolimab was administered to patients every 2 weeks at six dose levels: 0.01, 0.1, 0.3, 1.5, 3 and 10 mg/kg. Of the approximately 54 dose-escalation patients, hepatocellular carcinoma was present in around 19, melanoma in about 15, renal cell carcinoma in 9 and head and neck cancer in 9. The dose-escalation cohort was over 70% male with a mean age of around 64 years, ranging from about 20 to 85. Prior anti-PD-1, anti-PD-L1 or anti-CTLA-4 therapy was permitted, and checkpoint inhibitors had been received by about 36% of dose-escalation patients. Three dose-escalation patients achieved partial responses, one with hepatocellular carcinoma and two with cutaneous melanoma. Peripheral TCRbeta sequencing aimed to test whether ivuxolimab altered TCR sequence diversity and caused clonal T-cell expansion. The paper reports the monotherapy dose-escalation portion (N = 52 patients) of the phase I ivuxolimab trial. What the study reported, not specific to this receptor: Clonal expansion of both CD4+ and CD8+ blood T cells was observed from baseline to week 6 at doses 0.1 to 3.0 mg/kg. The antigen specificity of the clonally expanded peripheral T cells was not determined. In the 0.1-3.0 mg/kg groups, partial responders were among the patients with the lowest normalized peripheral clonal expansion, particularly in CD8+ T cells. After ivuxolimab, CD8+ T cells had more expanded clones than CD4+ T cells on average. Low levels of normalized T-cell clonal expansion were also seen in some patients who did not respond.

The CDR3 has 16 amino acids, counting the end cysteine and phenylalanine. The sequence is cut down to CDR3 DNA, 48 bases in frame from base 1. V lost 5 bases and J lost 2 bases; the stretch between them is 15 bases long. Based on the germline V gene, the CDR1 and CDR2 sequences are SGHVS and FNYEAQ. The trial excluded patients who had a history of autoimmune disease or who were on systemic immunosuppression. Peripheral blood for TCR sequencing was collected from all dose cohorts at baseline, on cycle 4 day 1, and on cycle 7 day 1. Samples were obtained from an open-label, multicenter, first-in-human phase I dose-escalation trial of ivuxolimab. Adults with locally advanced or metastatic head and neck squamous cell, hepatocellular, melanoma or renal cell carcinoma were enrolled in the trial. CD4+ and CD8+ T cells were sorted separately from peripheral blood before TCR sequencing. Genomic DNA was isolated from the sorted cells so that the TCRbeta CDR3 region could be sequenced. The immunoSEQ Assay was used to sequence the TCRbeta CDR3 regions. TCRdb limited this immuneACCESS table to in-frame rearrangements with V and J called. A share of clones is missing; checked studies link under half to unresolved V genes, and the rest is unexplained. For this sample there are tens of thousands of clones; roughly 87% appear just once. The ten largest make up around 15% of the sample.

The source of this sequence is an adult with an advanced solid tumor such as melanoma, head and neck, liver or kidney cancer. The sample was CD4+ or CD8+ T cells sorted from blood, taken in a trial of the OX40 agonist ivuxolimab. The chain links TRBV7-6 with TRBJ1-4, and TRBD1 may be the D gene, going by 5 matching bases. The CDR3 protein is CASSPTEFPTNEKLFF. The DNA sequence is given as TGTGCCAGCAGCCCGACAGAGTTCCCCACTAATGAAAAACTGTTTTTT.